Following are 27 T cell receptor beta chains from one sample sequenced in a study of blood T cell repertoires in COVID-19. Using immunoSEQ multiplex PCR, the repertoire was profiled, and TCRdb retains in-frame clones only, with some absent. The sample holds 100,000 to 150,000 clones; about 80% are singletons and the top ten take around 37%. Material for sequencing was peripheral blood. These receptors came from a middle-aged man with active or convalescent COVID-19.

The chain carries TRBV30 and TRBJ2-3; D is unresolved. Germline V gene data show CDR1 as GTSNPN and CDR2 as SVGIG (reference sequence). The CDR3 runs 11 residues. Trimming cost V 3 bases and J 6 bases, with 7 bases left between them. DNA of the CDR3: TGTGCCTGGAGCCCGTTGGATACGCAGTATTTT. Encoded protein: CAWSPLDTQYF.

DNA for the CDR3: TGTGCCAGTAGCAAATCCGACAGGGTCAATCAGCCCCAGCATTTT. It encodes CASSKSDRVNQPQHF. The chain couples TRBV19 to TRBJ1-5; 7 bases line up with TRBD1. Trimming removed 6 bases from V and 3 bases from J; junction bases left unmatched: 8. Germline values: CDR1 LNHDA, CDR2 SQIVND (reference sequence). The CDR3 contains 15 residues.

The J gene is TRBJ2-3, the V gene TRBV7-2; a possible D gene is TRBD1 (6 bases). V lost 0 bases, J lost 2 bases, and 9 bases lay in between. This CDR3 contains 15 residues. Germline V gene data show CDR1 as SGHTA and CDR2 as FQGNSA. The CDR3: CASSLAGHITDTQYF. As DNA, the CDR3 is TGTGCCAGCAGCTTAGCGGGACACATCACAGATACGCAGTATTTT.

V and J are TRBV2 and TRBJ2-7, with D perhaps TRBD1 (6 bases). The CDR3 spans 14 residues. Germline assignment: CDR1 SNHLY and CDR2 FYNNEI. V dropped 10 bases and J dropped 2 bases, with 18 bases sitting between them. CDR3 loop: CATAPGTQPYEQYF. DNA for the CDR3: TGTGCCACCGCCCCCGGGACACAGCCCTACGAGCAGTACTTC.

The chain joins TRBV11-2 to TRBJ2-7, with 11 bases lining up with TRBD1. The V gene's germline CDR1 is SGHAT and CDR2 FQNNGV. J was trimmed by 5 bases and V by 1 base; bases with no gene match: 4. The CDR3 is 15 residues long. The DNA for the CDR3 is TGTGCCAGCAGCTTAGTTTGGACAGGGGGCAACGAGCAGTACTTC. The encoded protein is CASSLVWTGGNEQYF.

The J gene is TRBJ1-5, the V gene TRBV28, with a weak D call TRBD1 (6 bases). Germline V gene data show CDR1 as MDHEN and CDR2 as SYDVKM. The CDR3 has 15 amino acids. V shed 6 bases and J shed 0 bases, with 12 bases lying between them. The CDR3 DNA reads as TGTGCCAGCAGAGCTCAGGACAGTAGCAATCAGCCCCAGCATTTT. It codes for CASRAQDSSNQPQHF. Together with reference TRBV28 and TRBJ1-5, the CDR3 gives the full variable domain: DVKVTQSSRYLVKRTGEKVFLECVQDMDHENMFWYRQDPGLGLRLIYFSYDVKMKEKGDIPEGYSVSREKKERFSLILESASTNQTSMYLCASRAQDSSNQPQHFGDGTRLSIL.

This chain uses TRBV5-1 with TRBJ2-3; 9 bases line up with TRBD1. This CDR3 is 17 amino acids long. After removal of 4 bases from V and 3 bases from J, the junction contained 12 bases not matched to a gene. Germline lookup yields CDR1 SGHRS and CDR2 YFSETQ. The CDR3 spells CASSESPGTGKTDTQYF. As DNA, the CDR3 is TGCGCCAGCAGCGAATCTCCCGGGACAGGGAAAACAGATACGCAGTATTTT.

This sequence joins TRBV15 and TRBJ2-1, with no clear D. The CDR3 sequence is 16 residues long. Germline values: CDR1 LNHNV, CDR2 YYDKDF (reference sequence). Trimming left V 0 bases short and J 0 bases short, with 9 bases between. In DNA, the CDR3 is TGTGCCACCAGCAGAGATAGCAGCAGCTCCTACAATGAGCAGTTCTTC. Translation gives CATSRDSSSSYNEQFF.

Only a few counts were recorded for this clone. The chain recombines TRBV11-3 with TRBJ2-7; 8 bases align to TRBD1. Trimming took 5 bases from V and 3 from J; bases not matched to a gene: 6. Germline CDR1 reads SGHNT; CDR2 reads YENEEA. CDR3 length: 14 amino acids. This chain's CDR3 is CASSPWDRSYEQYF. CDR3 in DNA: TGTGCCAGCAGCCCCTGGGACAGGAGCTACGAGCAGTACTTC. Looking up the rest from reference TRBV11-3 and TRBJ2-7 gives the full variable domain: EAGVVQSPRYKIIEKKQPVAFWCNPISGHNTLYWYLQNLGQGPELLIRYENEEAVDDSQLPKDRFSAERLKGVDSTLKIQPAELGDSAVYLCASSPWDRSYEQYFGPGTRLTVT.

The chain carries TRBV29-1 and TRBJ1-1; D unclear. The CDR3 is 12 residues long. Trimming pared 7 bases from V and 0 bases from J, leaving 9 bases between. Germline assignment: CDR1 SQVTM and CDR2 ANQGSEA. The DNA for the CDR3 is TGCAGCGCTGCTACAGTGAACACTGAAGCTTTCTTT. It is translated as CSAATVNTEAFF.

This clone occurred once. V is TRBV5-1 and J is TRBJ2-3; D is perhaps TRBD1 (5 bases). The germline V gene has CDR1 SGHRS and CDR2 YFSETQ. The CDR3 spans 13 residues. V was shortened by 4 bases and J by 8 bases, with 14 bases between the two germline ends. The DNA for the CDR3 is TGCGCCAGCAGCGGCCCCCAGGGCCTTACGCAGTATTTT. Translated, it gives CASSGPQGLTQYF.

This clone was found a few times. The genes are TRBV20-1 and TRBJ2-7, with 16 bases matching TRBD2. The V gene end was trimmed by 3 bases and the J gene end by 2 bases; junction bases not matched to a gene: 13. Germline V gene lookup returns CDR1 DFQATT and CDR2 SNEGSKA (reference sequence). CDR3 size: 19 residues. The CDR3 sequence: CSASPWPGLAGGRAYEQYF. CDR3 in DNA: TGCAGTGCTAGTCCTTGGCCGGGACTAGCGGGAGGGCGGGCCTACGAGCAGTACTTC.

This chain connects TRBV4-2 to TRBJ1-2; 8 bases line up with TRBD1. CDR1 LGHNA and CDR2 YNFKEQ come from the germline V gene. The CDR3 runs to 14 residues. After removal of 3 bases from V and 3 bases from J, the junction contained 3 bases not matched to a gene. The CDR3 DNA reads TGTGCCAGCAGCCACTCGGGACAGGACTATGGCTACACCTTC. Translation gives CASSHSGQDYGYTF.

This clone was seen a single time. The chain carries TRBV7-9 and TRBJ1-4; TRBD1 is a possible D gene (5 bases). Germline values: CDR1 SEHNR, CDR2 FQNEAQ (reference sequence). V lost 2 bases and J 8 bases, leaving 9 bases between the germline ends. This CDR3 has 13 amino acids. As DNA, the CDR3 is TGTGCCAGCAGCTTACAGGGCCTGGAAAAACTGTTTTTT. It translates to CASSLQGLEKLFF.

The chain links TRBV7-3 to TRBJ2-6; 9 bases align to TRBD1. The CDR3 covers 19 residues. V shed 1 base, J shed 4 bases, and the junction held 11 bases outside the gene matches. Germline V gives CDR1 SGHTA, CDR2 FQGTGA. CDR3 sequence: CASSLRSRTGVSGANVLTF. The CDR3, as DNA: TGTGCCAGCAGCTTAAGATCGAGGACAGGGGTCTCAGGGGCCAACGTCCTGACTTTC.

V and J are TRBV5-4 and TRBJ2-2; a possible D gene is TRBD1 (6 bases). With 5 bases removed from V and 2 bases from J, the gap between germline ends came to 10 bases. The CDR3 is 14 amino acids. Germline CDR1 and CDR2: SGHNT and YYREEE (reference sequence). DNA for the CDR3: TGTGCCAGCAGTTCCAGGGGCAACACCGGGGAGCTGTTTTTT. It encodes CASSSRGNTGELFF.

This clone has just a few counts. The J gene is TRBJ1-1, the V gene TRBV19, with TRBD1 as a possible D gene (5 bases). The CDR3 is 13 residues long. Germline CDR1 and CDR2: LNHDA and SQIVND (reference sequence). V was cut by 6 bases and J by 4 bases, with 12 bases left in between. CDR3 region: CASSRRGVTEAFF. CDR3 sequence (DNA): TGTGCCAGTAGCCGGCGGGGGGTCACTGAAGCTTTCTTT.

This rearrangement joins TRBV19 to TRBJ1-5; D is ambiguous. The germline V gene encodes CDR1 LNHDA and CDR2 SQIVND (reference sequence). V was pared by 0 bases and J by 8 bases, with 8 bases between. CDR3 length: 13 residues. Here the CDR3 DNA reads TGTGCCAGTAGTATAGACGTTCTAAAGCCCCAGCATTTT. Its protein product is CASSIDVLKPQHF.

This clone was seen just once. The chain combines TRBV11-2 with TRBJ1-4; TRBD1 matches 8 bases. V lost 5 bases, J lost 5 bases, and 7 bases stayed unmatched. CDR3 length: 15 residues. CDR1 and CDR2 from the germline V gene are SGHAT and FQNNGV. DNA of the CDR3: TGTGCCAGCAGCGGCGGGACAGGTAGAAATGAAAAACTGTTTTTT. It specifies CASSGGTGRNEKLFF.

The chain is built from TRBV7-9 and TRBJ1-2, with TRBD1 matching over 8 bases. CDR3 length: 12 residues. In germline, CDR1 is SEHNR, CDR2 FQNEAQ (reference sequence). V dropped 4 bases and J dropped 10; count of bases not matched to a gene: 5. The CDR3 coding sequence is TGTGCCAGCAGCTCAGGACAGGGCCCCTACACCTTC. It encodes CASSSGQGPYTF.

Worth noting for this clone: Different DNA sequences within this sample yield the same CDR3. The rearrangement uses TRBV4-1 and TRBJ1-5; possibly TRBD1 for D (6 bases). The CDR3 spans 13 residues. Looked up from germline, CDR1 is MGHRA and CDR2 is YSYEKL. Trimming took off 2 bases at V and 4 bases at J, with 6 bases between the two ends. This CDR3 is CASSQTGNQPQHF. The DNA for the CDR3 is TGCGCCAGCAGCCAAACAGGGAATCAGCCCCAGCATTTT.

CDR3 coding DNA: TGTGCCAGTACCCCGTGGGGGGGAACTGAAGCTTTCTTT. It encodes CASTPWGGTEAFF. The chain is built from TRBV19 and TRBJ1-1, with D tentatively TRBD1 (5 bases). Germline CDR1 and CDR2: LNHDA and SQIVND (reference sequence). This CDR3 comprises 13 residues. Trimming shortened V by 7 bases and J by 5 bases, and 14 bases separated the two germline ends.

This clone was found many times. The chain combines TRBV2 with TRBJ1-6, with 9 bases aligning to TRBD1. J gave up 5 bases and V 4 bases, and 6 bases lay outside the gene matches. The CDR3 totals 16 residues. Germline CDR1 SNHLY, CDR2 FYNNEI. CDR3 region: CASSGGTGRHNSPLHF. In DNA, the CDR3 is TGTGCCAGCAGTGGGGGGACAGGGCGGCATAATTCACCCCTCCACTTT.

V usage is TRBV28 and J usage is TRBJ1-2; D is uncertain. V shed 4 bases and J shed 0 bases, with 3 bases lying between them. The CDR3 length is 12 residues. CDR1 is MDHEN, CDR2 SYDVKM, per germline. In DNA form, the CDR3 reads TGTGCCAGCAGTTACACTAACTATGGCTACACCTTC. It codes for CASSYTNYGYTF.

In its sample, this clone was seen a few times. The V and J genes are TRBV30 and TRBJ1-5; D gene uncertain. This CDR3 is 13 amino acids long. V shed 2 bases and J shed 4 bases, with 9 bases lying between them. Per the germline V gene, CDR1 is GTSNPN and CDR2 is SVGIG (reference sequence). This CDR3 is CAWSTSGNQPQHF. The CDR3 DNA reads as TGTGCCTGGAGTACGTCGGGGAATCAGCCCCAGCATTTT.

CDR3 in DNA: TGTGCCAGCTCACCGAGGGCGCTGAACACTGAAGCTTTCTTT. Its translation is CASSPRALNTEAFF. V usage is TRBV18 and J usage is TRBJ1-1; D gene unclear. V lost 3 bases and J lost 0, with 8 bases in between. Germline lookup yields CDR1 KGHSH and CDR2 LQKENI. The CDR3 loop spans 14 amino acids.

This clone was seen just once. The CDR3 reads CASSRQTNTGELFF. The CDR3 coding sequence is TGTGCCAGCAGCCGACAGACGAACACCGGGGAGCTGTTTTTT. The chain is built from TRBV14 and TRBJ2-2, with D possibly being TRBD1 (5 bases). The CDR3 totals 14 residues. V lost 4 bases and J 0 bases, leaving 6 bases between the germline ends. Per germline, CDR1 SGHDN and CDR2 FVKESK.